What follows are 10 T cell receptor beta chains derived from one specimen sequenced in a study of post-analysis software for immune sequencing data. Researchers reported that TCR beta cDNA libraries carried unique molecular identifiers. TCRdb analysed the PCR reads with MiXCR anew, one entry per CDR3 protein. The sample carries hundreds of thousands of distinct CDR3 sequences, around 27% recorded once. Regarding the study as a whole: Relative to controls, patients had about 5 TRBV segments at higher frequency, with TRBV5-6, TRBV5-1 and TRBV20-1 among these.

Their specific antigens are unknown. The sample taken for sequencing was blood. These receptors were collected from a girl aged 10-17 years with multiple sclerosis.

This clonotype has more than one count but fewer than ten. This rearrangement joins TRBV6-6 to TRBJ2-3; D is perhaps TRBD2 (5 bases). CDR1 and CDR2 (germline): MNHNY, SVGAGI (reference sequence). The V gene lost 7 bases and the J gene lost 0 bases, with 11 bases spanning the gap. The CDR3 runs to 14 residues. This CDR3 is CASTLAPSTDTQYF. Here the CDR3 DNA reads TGTGCCAGCACATTAGCGCCAAGCACAGATACGCAGTATTTT.

The CDR3 nucleotides read TGTGCCAGCAGCGAAGGGAGTTTTCCCAGTCTAGATGAGCAGTTCTTC. Encoded protein: CASSEGSFPSLDEQFF. This chain links TRBV7-2 with TRBJ2-1; perhaps TRBD2 as D (5 bases). Trimming pared 5 bases from V and 8 bases from J, leaving 22 bases between. The CDR3 has 16 residues. Germline V gene data show CDR1 as SGHTA and CDR2 as FQGNSA. The full variable domain, its missing parts supplied by reference TRBV7-2 and TRBJ2-1, is GAGVSQSPSNKVTEKGKDVELRCDPISGHTALYWYRQSLGQGLEFLIYFQGNSAPDKSGLPSDRFSAERTGGSVSTLTIQRTQQEDSAVYLCASSEGSFPSLDEQFFGPGTRLTVL.

Note on this clonotype: One junction end disagrees with the germline gene, perhaps due to a read error. The rearrangement links TRBV15 to TRBJ1-2; D uncertain. The CDR3 covers 14 residues. The germline CDR1 and CDR2 sequences are LNHNV and YYDKDF (reference sequence). The CDR3: CATSRAGGNCGYTF. The CDR3 bases are TGTGCCACCAGCAGAGCGGGCGGGAACTGTGGCTACACCTTC.

This clonotype appeared a few times. This sequence joins TRBV12-3 or TRBV12-4 and TRBJ1-2; a weak D match, TRBD1 (6 bases). V was cut by 3 bases and J by 3 bases, with 23 bases left in between. This CDR3 region has 18 residues. The CDR3 DNA is TGTGCCAGCAGTTTGTTGGAGGCAGGGGAGGAGAAAGACTATGGCTACACCTTC. Protein: CASSLLEAGEEKDYGYTF.

This clonotype was seen only once. This chain uses TRBV5-1 with TRBJ1-1; TRBD1 might be the D (5 bases). CDR3 size: 16 residues. The V and J ends lost 6 bases and 5 bases respectively, with 23 bases between them. Germline CDR1 and CDR2: SGHRS and YFSETQ. In nucleotides, the CDR3 is TGCGCCAGCATTTCCGATCCAGGGACGGGGCGTACTGAAGCTTTCTTT. Its protein product is CASISDPGTGRTEAFF.

This clonotype was seen a handful of times. The rearrangement joins TRBV3-1 to TRBJ2-7; possible D gene TRBD1, 6 bases. CDR1 and CDR2 from the germline V gene are LGHDT and YNNKEL (reference sequence). The CDR3 extends over 15 amino acids. The germline V and J ends were trimmed by 1 base and 0 bases, with 10 bases remaining between them. The CDR3 nucleotides read TGTGCCAGCAGCCAAGCCGGGGACACCTCCTACGAGCAGTACTTC. This sequence encodes CASSQAGDTSYEQYF.

This rearrangement joins TRBV5-1 to TRBJ1-6; 9 nucleotides match TRBD1. The length of the CDR3 is 13 residues. The trim removed 5 bases at V and 9 bases at J, leaving 3 bases unmatched. Per the germline V gene, CDR1 is SGHRS and CDR2 is YFSETQ. The CDR3 DNA is TGCGCCAGCAGGGACAGGGGTGCTTCACCCCTCCACTTT. As protein: CASRDRGASPLHF. Full variable domain (rest looked up from reference TRBV5-1 and TRBJ1-6): KAGVTQTPRYLIKTRGQQVTLSCSPISGHRSVSWYQQTPGQGLQFLFEYFSETQRNKGNFPGRFSGRQFSNSRSEMNVSTLELGDSALYLCASRDRGASPLHFGNGTRLTVT.

This clonotype was found a few times. At one end, the junction sequence differs from germline, possibly due to a read error. The chain links TRBV27 to TRBJ1-6; the match to TRBD1 covers 10 bases. Germline lookup yields CDR1 MNHEY and CDR2 SMNVEV (reference sequence). The CDR3 is 15 amino acids. CDR3 amino acids: CAGRSRDRGFSPLHF. As DNA, the CDR3 is TGTGCCGGCAGGTCCCGGGACAGGGGTTTCTCACCCCTCCACTTT.

This clonotype was seen a handful of times. The rearrangement uses TRBV28 and TRBJ2-7; the match to TRBD2 covers 7 bases. CDR1 MDHEN and CDR2 SYDVKM come from the germline V gene. V shed 8 bases and J 3 bases; nucleotides not matched to a gene: 7. This CDR3 contains 13 residues. The CDR3 region has the DNA TGTGCCAGCGAGGCGGGAGTACTCTACGAGCAGTACTTC. Encoded protein: CASEAGVLYEQYF.

This chain joins TRBV28 and TRBJ1-2, with 7 bases lining up with TRBD1. With V trimmed by 5 bases and J by 8 bases, 17 bases remained unmatched. The CDR3 sequence is 16 residues long. Germline values: CDR1 MDHEN, CDR2 SYDVKM. The CDR3 protein is CASSPLLDRAVEGYTF. The CDR3 nucleotides are TGTGCCAGCAGTCCACTACTCGACAGGGCAGTGGAGGGCTACACCTTC.